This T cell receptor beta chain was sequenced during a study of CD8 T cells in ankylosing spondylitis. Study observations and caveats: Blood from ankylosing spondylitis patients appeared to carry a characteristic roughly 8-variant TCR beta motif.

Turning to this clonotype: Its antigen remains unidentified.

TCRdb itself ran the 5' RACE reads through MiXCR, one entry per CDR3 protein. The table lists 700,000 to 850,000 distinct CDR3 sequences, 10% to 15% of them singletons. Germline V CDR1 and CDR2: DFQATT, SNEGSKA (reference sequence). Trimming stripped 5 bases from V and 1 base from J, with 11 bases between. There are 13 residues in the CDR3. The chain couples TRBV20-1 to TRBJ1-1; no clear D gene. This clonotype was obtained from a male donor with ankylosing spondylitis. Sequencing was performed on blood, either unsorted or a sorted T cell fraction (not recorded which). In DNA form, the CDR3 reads TGCAGTGCTGTAGACCGCCGGAACACTGAAGCTTTCTTT. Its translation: CSAVDRRNTEAFF.